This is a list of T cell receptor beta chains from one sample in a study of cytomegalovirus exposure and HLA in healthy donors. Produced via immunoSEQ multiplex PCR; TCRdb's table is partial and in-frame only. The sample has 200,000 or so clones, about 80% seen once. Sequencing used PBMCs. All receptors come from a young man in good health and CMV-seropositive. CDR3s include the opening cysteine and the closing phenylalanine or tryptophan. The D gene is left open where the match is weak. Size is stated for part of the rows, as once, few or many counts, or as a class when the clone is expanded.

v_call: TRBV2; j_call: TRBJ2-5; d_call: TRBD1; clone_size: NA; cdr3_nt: TGTGCCAGCACCCTGGACAGGGTCCAAGAGACCCAGTACTTC; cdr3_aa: CASTLDRVQETQYF
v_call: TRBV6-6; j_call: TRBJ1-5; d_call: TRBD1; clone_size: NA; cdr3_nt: TGTGCCAGCAGTTACCCTGGACAGGGTGTCAATCAGCCCCAGCATTTT; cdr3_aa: CASSYPGQGVNQPQHF
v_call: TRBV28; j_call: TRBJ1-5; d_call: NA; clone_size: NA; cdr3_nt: TGTGCCAGCAGTTTTACAGGAATGACTCAGCCCCAGCATTTT; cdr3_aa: CASSFTGMTQPQHF
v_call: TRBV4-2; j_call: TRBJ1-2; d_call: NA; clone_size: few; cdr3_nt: TGTGCCAGCAGCCTCCGACAGGTCTACACCTTC; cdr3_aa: CASSLRQVYTF
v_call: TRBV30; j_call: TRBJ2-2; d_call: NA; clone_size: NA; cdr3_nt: TGTGCCTGGAGTGTACGGCCAGACCGCGGCACCGGGGAGCTGTTTTTT; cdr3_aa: CAWSVRPDRGTGELFF
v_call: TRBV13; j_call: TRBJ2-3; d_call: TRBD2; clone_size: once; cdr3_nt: TGTGCCAGCAGCTCCCCGACTAGCGGGAGTACAGATACGCAGTATTTT; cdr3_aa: CASSSPTSGSTDTQYF
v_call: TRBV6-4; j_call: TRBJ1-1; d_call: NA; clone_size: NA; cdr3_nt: TGTGCCAGCAGTGAGGGACTTGAAGCTTTCTTT; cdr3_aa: CASSEGLEAFF
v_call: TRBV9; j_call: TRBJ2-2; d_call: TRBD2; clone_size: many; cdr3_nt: TGTGCCAGTGATAGCGGGACCACCGGGGAGCTGTTTTTT; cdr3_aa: CASDSGTTGELFF
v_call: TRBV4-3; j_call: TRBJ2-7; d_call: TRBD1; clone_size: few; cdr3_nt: TGCGCCAGCAGCCAAGAAGGACAGGGGAGCTCCGAGCAGTACTTC; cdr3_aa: CASSQEGQGSSEQYF
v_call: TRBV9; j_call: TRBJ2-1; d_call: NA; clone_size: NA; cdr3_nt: TGTGCCAGCAGCGTACCCCTTAGTGAGCAGTTCTTC; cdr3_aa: CASSVPLSEQFF
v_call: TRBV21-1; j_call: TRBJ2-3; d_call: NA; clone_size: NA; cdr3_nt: TGTGCCAGCAGCCGGACACCAGATACGCAGTATTTT; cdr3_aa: CASSRTPDTQYF
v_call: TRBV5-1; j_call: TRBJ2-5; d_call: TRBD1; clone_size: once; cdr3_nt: TGCGCCAGCAGCGCAAGACAGGGGGTGGAAGAGACCCAGTACTTC; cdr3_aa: CASSARQGVEETQYF
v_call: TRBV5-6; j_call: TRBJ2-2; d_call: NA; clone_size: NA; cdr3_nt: TGTGCCAGCAGCGAGGGAGGAGTATCCCCCGGGGAGCTGTTTTTT; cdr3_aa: CASSEGGVSPGELFF
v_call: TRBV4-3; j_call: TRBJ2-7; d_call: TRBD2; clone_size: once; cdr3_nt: TGCGCCAGCAGCCAGGGACTAGCGGGTTCCTACGAGCAGTACTTC; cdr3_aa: CASSQGLAGSYEQYF
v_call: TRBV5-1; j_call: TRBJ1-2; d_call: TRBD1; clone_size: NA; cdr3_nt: TGCGCCAGCAGCCGGACAGGGGGCCGGGATGGCTACACCTTC; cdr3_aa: CASSRTGGRDGYTF
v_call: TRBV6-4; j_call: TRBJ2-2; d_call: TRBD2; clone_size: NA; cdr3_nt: TGTGCCAGCAGTCTAGCGGGAGGCGAGACCGGGGAGCTGTTTTTT; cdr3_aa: CASSLAGGETGELFF
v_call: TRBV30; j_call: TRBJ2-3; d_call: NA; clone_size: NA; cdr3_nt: TGTGCCTGGAGTCTGGTAGCGTCTTCTGCAGATACGCAGTATTTT; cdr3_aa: CAWSLVASSADTQYF
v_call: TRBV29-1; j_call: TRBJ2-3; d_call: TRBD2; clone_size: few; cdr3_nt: TGCAGCGTTGTGCGTCTAGCGGGGTATGGTACGCAGTATTTT; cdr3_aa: CSVVRLAGYGTQYF
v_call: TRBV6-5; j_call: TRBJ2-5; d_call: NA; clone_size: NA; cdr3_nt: TGTGCCAGCAGTTACTCCCAGGGGCAAGAGACCCAGTACTTC; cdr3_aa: CASSYSQGQETQYF
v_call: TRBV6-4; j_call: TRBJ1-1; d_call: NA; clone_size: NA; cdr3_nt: TGTGCCAGCAGCCCAGAGACAGCAAACACTGAAGCTTTCTTT; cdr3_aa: CASSPETANTEAFF
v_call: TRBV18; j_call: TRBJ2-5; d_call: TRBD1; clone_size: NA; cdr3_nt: TGTGCCAGCTCACCGGACAGGGATGGGGGAGAGACCCAGTACTTC; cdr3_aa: CASSPDRDGGETQYF
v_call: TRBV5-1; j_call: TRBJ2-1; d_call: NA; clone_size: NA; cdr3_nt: TGCGCCAGCAGACGTAACAGGGACAATGAGCAGTTCTTC; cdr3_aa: CASRRNRDNEQFF
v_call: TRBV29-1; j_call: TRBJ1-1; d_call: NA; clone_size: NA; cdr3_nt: TGCAGCGTAGGGGGACCCATGAACACTGAAGCTTTCTTT; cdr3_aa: CSVGGPMNTEAFF
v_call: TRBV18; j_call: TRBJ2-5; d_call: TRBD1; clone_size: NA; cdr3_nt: TGTGCCAGCTCACCACCGACAGGGCACCAAGAGACCCAGTACTTC; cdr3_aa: CASSPPTGHQETQYF
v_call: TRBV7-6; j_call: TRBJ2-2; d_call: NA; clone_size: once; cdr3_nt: TGTGCCAGCAGCCCCGCCGGGGAGCTGTTTTTT; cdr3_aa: CASSPAGELFF
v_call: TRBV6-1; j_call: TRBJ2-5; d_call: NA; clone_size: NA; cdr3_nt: TGTGCCAGTACAGCCCTCTCAGGGTTGGAGACCCAGTACTTC; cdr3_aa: CASTALSGLETQYF
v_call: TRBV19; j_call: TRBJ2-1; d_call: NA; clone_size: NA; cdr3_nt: TGTGCCAGTAGTATAGGTGGGCAGGCAAACTCCTACAATGAGCAGTTCTTC; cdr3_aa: CASSIGGQANSYNEQFF
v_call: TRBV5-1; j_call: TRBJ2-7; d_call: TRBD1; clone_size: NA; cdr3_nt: TGCGCCAGCAGCGTGCAGGGGGCTGGCTACGAGCAGTACTTC; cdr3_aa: CASSVQGAGYEQYF
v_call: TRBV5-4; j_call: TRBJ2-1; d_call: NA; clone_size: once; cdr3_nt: TGTGCCAGCAGCTTGGAAGGTGGGAGTGCCTACAATGAGCAGTTCTTC; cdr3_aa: CASSLEGGSAYNEQFF
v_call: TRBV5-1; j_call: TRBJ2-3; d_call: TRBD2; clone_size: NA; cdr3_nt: TGCGCCAGCAGCTTGGGGGTAGCGGGAGGCACTAGCACAGATACGCAGTATTTT; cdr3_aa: CASSLGVAGGTSTDTQYF
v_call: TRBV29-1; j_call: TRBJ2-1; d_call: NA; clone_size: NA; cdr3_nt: TGCAGCGTTGTCTCCGGGACACCCGTGCAGTTCTTC; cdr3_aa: CSVVSGTPVQFF
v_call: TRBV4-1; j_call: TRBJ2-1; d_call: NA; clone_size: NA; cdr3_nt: TGCGCCAGCAGCCAAGTTTTTTCTAAGTCCGCGGATTTATACAATGAGCAGTTCTTC; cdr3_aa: CASSQVFSKSADLYNEQFF
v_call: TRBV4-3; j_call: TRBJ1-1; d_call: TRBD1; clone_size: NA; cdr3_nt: TGCGCCAGCAGCCAAGATAGGGCAGGGGACAGTGAAGCTTTCTTT; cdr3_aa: CASSQDRAGDSEAFF
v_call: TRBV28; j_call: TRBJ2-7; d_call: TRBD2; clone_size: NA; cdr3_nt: TGTGCCAGCATCCCCACCGGACTAGCCTACGAGCAGTACTTC; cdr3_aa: CASIPTGLAYEQYF
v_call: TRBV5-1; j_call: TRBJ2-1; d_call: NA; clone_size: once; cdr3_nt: TGCGCCAGCAGCGCCGGGTCGAGGGGGGGTTTCAATGAGCAGTTCTTC; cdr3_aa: CASSAGSRGGFNEQFF
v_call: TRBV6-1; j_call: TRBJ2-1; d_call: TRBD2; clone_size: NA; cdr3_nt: TGTGCCAGCAGTGCGGGAGCGGGATCCTACAATGAGCAGTTCTTC; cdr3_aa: CASSAGAGSYNEQFF
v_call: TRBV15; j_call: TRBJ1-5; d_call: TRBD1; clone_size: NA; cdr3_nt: TGTGCCACCAGCACCTGGACAGGGTCGAATCAGCCCCAGCATTTT; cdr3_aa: CATSTWTGSNQPQHF
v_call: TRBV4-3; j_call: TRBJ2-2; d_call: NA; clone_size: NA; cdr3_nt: TGCGCCAGCAGCCAAGTAGGGAGCGGTTCCGGGGAGCTGTTTTTT; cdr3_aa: CASSQVGSGSGELFF
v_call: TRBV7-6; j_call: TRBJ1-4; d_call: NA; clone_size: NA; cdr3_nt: TGTGCCAGCAGCTTAGGGACAGCGACTAATGAAAAACTGTTTTTT; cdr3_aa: CASSLGTATNEKLFF
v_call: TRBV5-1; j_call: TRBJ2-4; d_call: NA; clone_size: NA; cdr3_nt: TGCGCCAGCAGCTTGGAAACGGGAATGAAGCGGATTCAGTACTTC; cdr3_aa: CASSLETGMKRIQYF
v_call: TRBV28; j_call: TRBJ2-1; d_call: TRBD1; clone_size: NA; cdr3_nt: TGTGCCAGCAGTTTCAGTAGGGGGCTGTACAATGAGCAGTTCTTC; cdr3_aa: CASSFSRGLYNEQFF
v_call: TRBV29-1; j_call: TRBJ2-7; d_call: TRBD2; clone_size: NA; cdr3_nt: TGCAGCGTCGGTATTAGCGGGAGGCAGAACGAGCAGTACTTC; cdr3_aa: CSVGISGRQNEQYF
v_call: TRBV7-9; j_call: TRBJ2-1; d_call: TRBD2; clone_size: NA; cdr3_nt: TGTGCCAGCAGCTCTACCGGGACTAGCGGGAGAAATGAGCAGTTCTTC; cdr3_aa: CASSSTGTSGRNEQFF